Here is one TCR beta chain with its context. This clone was found once. This clone's antigen is unknown. The sample holds no much larger clone one base away, and base qualities are not on file. From the germline V gene, CDR1 is SNHLY and CDR2 is FYNNEI. The CDR3 measures 14 amino acids from cysteine to phenylalanine. The only DNA kept is the CDR3, 42 bases in frame from the first base. Here V drops 7 bases and J drops 6 bases, and the junction holds 6 bases not matched to any gene. The data derive from a study of OX40 agonist ivuxolimab in advanced cancers. For context, the study as a whole: Ivuxolimab was a fully human IgG2 agonistic monoclonal antibody targeting the costimulatory receptor OX40 (CD134). Intravenous ivuxolimab was administered to patients every 2 weeks at six dose levels: 0.01, 0.1, 0.3, 1.5, 3 and 10 mg/kg. Of the roughly 54 dose-escalation patients, hepatocellular carcinoma was present in 19, melanoma in roughly 15, renal cell carcinoma in 9 and head and neck cancer in 9. In the dose-escalation cohort, over 65% of patients were male, and the mean age was roughly 60 years, with a range of about 23 to 85. Prior anti-PD-1, anti-PD-L1 or anti-CTLA-4 therapy was permitted, and checkpoint inhibitors had been received by about 36% of dose-escalation patients. Three dose-escalation patients achieved partial responses, one with hepatocellular carcinoma and two with cutaneous melanoma. The purpose of peripheral TCRbeta sequencing was to test whether ivuxolimab changed TCR sequence diversity and led to clonal T-cell expansion. The paper covers the monotherapy dose-escalation part of the phase I ivuxolimab trial, which included N of about 56 patients.

The trial excluded patients who had a history of autoimmune disease or who were on systemic immunosuppression. Peripheral blood for TCR sequencing was collected from all dose cohorts at baseline, on cycle 4 day 1, and on cycle 7 day 1. Samples came from an open-label, multicenter, first-in-human phase I dose-escalation trial of ivuxolimab. Adults with locally advanced or metastatic head and neck squamous cell, hepatocellular, melanoma or renal cell carcinoma were enrolled in the trial. Before TCR sequencing, CD4+ T cells and CD8+ T cells were sorted from peripheral blood as separate populations. What the authors observed across the whole study: Low levels of normalized T-cell clonal expansion were also shown by some nonresponding patients. Antigen specificity was not determined for the clonally expanded peripheral T cells. After ivuxolimab, expanded clones were on average more numerous among CD8+ T cells than among CD4+ T cells. Partial responders in the 0.1-3.0 mg/kg groups had among the lowest normalized peripheral clonal expansion, especially among CD8+ T cells. At doses from 0.1 to 3.0 mg/kg, clonal expansion was seen in both CD4+ and CD8+ blood T cells between baseline and week 6.

To sequence the TCRbeta CDR3 region, genomic DNA was isolated from the sorted cells. TCRbeta CDR3 regions were sequenced using the immunoSEQ Assay. In its TCRdb copy, this immuneACCESS table keeps in-frame sequences only and misses some clones. Where compared with another copy, unresolved V genes explain less than half of these, and the others have no known cause. Here the sample has some 51,000 clones; about 86% occur a single time. Jointly, the top ten make up roughly an eighth of the sample. The source was CD4+ or CD8+ T cells sorted from blood, collected in a trial of the OX40 agonist ivuxolimab. The receptor chain draws on TRBV2 and TRBJ1-5, and TRBD1 matches 10 of the central bases. The sequence came from an adult with an advanced solid tumor such as melanoma, head and neck, liver or kidney cancer. The sequence in DNA is TGTGCCAGCATTGGGACAGGGGTAGGTCAGCCCCAGCATTTT. Its translation reads: CASIGTGVGQPQHF.